This TCR beta chain comes out of a study of monozygotic twins with inflammatory bowel disease. TCRdb re-called the 5' RACE reads; every CDR3 protein appears as one record, without DNA. The data include hundreds of thousands of distinct CDR3 sequences; the top ten clones carry 5.6%. Per the germline V gene, CDR1 is SGHRS and CDR2 is YFSETQ. The CDR3 length is 15 residues. This chain uses TRBV5-1 with TRBJ2-1; the D call from TCRdb, TRBD2, cannot be confirmed without DNA. The receptor's source is a human donor with ulcerative colitis or Crohn's disease, or a healthy co-twin of an affected twin (not recorded which). The sample was blood. The CDR3 region is CASSTGSSFYNEQFF.